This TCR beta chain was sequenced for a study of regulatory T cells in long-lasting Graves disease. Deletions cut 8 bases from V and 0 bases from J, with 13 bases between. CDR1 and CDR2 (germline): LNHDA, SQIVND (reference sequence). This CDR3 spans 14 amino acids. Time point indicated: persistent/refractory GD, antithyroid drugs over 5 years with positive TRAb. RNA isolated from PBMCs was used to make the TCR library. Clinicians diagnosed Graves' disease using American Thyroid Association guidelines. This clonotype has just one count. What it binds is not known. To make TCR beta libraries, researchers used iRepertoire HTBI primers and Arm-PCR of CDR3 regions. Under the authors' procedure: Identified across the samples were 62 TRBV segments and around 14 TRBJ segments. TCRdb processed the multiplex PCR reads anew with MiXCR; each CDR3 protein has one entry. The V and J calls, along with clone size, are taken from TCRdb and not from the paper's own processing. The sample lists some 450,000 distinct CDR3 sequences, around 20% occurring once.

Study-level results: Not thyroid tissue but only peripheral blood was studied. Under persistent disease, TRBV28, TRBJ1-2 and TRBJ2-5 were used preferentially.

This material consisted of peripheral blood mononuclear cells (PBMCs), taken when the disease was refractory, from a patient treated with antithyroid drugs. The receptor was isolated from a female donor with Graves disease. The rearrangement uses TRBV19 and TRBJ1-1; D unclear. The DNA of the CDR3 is TGTGCCAGTGCCCCACGGAACATGAACACTGAAGCTTTCTTT. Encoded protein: CASAPRNMNTEAFF.